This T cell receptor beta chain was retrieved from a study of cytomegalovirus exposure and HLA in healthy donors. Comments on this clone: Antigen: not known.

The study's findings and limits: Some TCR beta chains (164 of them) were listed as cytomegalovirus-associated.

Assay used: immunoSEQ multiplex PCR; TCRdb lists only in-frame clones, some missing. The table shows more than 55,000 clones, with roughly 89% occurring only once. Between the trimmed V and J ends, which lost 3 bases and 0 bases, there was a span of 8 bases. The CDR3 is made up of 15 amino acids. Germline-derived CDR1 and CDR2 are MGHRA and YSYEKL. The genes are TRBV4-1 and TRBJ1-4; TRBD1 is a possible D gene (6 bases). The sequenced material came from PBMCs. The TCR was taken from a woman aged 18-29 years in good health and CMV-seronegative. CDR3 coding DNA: TGCGCCAGCAGCCATACAGGGCCAACTAATGAAAAACTGTTTTTT. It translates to CASSHTGPTNEKLFF.